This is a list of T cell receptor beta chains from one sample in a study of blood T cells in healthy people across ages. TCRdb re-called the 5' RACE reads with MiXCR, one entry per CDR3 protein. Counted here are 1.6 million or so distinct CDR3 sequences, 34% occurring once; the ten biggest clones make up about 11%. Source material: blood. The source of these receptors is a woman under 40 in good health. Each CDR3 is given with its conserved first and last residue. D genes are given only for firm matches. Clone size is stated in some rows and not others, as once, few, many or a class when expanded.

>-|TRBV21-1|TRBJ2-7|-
TGTGCCATCACCGCAGGGAACAGGGCTCCCCACGAGCAGTACTTC
CAITAGNRAPHEQYF
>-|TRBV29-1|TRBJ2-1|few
TGCAGCGTTTCGGTGGGTGAGCAGTTCTTC
CSVSVGEQFF
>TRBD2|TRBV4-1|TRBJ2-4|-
TGCGCCTGCAGCCAAGGTGGCGGGAGGGCCAAAAACATTCAGTACTTC
CACSQGGGRAKNIQYF
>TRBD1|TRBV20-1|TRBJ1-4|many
TGCAGTGCTGGCCGGGACAGGGGGCGAGGTGAAAAACTGTTTTTT
CSAGRDRGRGEKLFF
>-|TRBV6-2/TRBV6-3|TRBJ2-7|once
TGTGCCAGCACTCCAGGGACTTTTTTCTACGAGCAGTACTTC
CASTPGTFFYEQYF
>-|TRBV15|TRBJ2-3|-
TGTGCCACCAGCGGGATCACAGATACGCAGTATTTT
CATSGITDTQYF
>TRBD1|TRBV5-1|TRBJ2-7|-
TGCGCCAGCAGCTCTGCCCCGGGACAGGGGGCGTTCGAGCAGTACTTC
CASSSAPGQGAFEQYF
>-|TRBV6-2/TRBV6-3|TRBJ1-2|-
TGTGCCAGCTCATTCGTCCCAGGGTACGATGGCTACACCTTC
CASSFVPGYDGYTF
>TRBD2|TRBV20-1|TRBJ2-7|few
TGCAGTGCTAGAGATCAACGGGAGGCCTCCTACGAGCAGTACTTC
CSARDQREASYEQYF
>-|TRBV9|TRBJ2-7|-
TGTGCCAGCAGGAGGGAGCTGGCTTGCGAGCAGTACTTC
CASRRELACEQYF
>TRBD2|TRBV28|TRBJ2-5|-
TGTGCCAGCAGTTGGGGCGGGAGCGGAGAGACCCAGTACTTC
CASSWGGSGETQYF
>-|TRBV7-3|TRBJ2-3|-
TGTGCCAACAGCTTAATGGGTAGCGTCACAGATACGCAGTATTTT
CANSLMGSVTDTQYF
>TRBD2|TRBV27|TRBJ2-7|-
TGTGCCAGCAGTTCTTTGACTAGCGGCCACGAGCAGTACTTC
CASSSLTSGHEQYF
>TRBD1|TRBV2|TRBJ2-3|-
TGTGCCAGCAGTGCTCCAAATAGGGACAGCCCCACAGATACGCAGTATTTT
CASSAPNRDSPTDTQYF